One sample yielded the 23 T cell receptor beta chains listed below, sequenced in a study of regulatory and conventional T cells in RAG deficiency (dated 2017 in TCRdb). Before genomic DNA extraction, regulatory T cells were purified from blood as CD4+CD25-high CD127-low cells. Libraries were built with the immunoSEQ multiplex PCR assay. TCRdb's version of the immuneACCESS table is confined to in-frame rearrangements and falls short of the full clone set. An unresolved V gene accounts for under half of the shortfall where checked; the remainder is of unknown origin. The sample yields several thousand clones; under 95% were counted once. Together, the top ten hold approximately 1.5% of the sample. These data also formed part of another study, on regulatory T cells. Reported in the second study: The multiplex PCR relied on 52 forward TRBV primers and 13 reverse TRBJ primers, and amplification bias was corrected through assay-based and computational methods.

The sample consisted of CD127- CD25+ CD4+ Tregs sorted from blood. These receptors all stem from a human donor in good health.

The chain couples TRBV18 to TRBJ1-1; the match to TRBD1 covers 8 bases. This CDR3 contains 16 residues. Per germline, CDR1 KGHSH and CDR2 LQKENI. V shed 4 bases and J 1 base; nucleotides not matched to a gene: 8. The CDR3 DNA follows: TGTGCCAGCTCACTAAGGACAGGGCGGGAGAACACTGAAGCTTTCTTT. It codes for CASSLRTGRENTEAFF.

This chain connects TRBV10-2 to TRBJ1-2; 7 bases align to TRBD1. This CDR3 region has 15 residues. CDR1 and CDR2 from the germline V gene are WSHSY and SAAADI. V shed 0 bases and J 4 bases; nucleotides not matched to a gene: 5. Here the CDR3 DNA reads TGCGCCAGCAGTGAGTCCTGGGCAGGGGGCTATGGCTACACCTTC. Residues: CASSESWAGGYGYTF.

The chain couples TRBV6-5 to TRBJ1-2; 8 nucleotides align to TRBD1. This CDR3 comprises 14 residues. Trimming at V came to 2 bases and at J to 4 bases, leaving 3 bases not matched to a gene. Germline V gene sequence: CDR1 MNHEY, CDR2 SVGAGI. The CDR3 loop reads CASSYATGGYGYTF. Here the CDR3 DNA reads TGTGCCAGCAGTTACGCCACAGGGGGCTATGGCTACACCTTC.

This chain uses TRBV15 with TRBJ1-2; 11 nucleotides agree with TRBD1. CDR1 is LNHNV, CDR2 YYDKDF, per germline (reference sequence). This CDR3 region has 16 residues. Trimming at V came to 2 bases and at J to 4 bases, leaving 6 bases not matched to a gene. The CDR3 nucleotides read TGTGCCACCAGCAGAAAGGGACAGGGGGTGATCTATGGCTACACCTTC. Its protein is CATSRKGQGVIYGYTF.

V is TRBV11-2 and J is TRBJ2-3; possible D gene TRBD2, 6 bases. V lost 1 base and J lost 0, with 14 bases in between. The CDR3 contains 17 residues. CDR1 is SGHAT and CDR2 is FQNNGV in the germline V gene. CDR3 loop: CASSLGAGTWSTDTQYF. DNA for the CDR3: TGTGCCAGCAGCTTAGGGGCCGGGACTTGGAGCACAGATACGCAGTATTTT.

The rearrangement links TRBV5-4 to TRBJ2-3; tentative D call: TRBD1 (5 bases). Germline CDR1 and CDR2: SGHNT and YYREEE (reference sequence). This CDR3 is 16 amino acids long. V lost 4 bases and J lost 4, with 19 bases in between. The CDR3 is CASSARAGNSPDTQYF. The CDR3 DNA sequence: TGTGCCAGCAGCGCCCGGGCAGGGAACAGCCCAGATACGCAGTATTTT. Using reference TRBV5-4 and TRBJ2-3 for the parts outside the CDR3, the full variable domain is ETGVTQSPTHLIKTRGQQVTLRCSSQSGHNTVSWYQQALGQGPQFIFQYYREEENGRGNFPPRFSGLQFPNYSSELNVNALELDDSALYLCASSARAGNSPDTQYFGPGTRLTVL.

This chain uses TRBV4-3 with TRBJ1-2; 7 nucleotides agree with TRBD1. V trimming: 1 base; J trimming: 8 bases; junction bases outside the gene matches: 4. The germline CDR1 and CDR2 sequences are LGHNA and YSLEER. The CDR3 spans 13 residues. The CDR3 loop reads CASSQGGDSGYTF. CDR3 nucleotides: TGCGCCAGCAGCCAAGGGGGGGACAGCGGCTACACCTTC.

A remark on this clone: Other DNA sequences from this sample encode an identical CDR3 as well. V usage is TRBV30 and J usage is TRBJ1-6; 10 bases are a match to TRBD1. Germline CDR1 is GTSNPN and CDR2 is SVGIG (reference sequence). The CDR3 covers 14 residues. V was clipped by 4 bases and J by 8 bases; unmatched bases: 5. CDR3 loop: CAWKRDRGYSPLHF. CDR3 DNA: TGTGCCTGGAAAAGGGACAGGGGCTATTCACCCCTCCACTTT.

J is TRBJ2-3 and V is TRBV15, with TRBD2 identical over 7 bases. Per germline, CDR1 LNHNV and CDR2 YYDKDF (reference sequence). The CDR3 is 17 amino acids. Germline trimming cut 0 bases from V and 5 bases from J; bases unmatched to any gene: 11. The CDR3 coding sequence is TGTGCCACCAGCAGAGATCAGAAGGCGGGAGTGAGAGATACGCAGTATTTT. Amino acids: CATSRDQKAGVRDTQYF. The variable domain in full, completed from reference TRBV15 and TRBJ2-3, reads DAMVIQNPRYQVTQFGKPVTLSCSQTLNHNVMYWYQQKSSQAPKLLFHYYDKDFNNEADTPDNFQSRRPNTSFCFLDIRSPGLGDTAMYLCATSRDQKAGVRDTQYFGPGTRLTVL.

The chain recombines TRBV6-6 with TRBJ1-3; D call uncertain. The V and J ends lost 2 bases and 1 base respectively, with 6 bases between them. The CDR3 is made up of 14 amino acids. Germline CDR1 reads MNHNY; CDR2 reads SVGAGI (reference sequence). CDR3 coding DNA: TGTGCCAGCAGTTACGTCGGTTCTGGAAACACCATATATTTT. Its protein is CASSYVGSGNTIYF.

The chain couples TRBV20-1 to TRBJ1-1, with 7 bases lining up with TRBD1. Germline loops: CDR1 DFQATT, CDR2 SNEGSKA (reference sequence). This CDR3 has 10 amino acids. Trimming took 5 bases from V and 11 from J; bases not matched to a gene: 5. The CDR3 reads CSADRESAFF. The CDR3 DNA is TGCAGTGCTGACAGGGAAAGCGCTTTCTTT.

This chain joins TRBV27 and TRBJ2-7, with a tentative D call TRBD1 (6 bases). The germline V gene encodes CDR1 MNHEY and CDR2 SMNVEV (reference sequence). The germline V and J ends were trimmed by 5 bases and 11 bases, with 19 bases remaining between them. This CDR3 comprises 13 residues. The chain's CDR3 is CASSPGRGRSEYF. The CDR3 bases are TGTGCCAGCAGTCCTGGCAGGGGCCGTAGTGAGTACTTC.

CDR3: CASGSPRAGGSTGELFF. CDR3 coding DNA: TGTGCTAGTGGTTCCCCCCGGGCGGGGGGCTCCACCGGGGAGCTGTTTTTT. The chain couples TRBV12-5 to TRBJ2-2; TRBD2 aligns across 8 bases. Germline-derived CDR1 and CDR2 are LGHNT and FRNRAP. The CDR3 runs to 17 residues. V trimming: 4 bases; J trimming: 4 bases; junction bases outside the gene matches: 11.

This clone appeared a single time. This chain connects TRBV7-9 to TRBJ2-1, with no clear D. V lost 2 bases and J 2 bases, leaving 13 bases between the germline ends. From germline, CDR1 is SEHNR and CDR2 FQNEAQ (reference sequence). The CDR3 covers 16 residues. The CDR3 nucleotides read TGTGCCAGCAGCTTAATACTACTCGATACCTACAATGAGCAGTTCTTC. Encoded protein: CASSLILLDTYNEQFF.

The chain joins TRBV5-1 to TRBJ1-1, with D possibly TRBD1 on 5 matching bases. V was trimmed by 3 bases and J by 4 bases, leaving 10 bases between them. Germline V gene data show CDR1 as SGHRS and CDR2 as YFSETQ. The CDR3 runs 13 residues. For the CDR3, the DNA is TGCGCCAGCAGCTGGGGCGGGGGCACTGAAGCTTTCTTT. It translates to CASSWGGGTEAFF.

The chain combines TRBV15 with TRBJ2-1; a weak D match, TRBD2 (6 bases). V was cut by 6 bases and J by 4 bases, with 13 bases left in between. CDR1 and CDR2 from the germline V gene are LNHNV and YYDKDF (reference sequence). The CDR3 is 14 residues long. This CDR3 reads CATRNAGSYNEQFF. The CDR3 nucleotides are TGTGCCACCAGAAACGCCGGGAGTTACAATGAGCAGTTCTTC.

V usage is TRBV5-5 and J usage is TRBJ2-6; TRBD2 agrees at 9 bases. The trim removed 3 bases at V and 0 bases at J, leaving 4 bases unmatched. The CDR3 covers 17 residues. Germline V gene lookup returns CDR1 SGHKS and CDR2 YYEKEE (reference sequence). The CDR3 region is CASSSVSGSSGANVLTF. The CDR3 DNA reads TGTGCCAGCAGCTCGGTTAGCGGGAGCTCTGGGGCCAACGTCCTGACTTTC. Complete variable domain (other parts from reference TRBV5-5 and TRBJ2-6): DAGVTQSPTHLIKTRGQQVTLRCSPISGHKSVSWYQQVLGQGPQFIFQYYEKEERGRGNFPDRFSARQFPNYSSELNVNALLLGDSALYLCASSSVSGSSGANVLTFGAGSRLTVL.

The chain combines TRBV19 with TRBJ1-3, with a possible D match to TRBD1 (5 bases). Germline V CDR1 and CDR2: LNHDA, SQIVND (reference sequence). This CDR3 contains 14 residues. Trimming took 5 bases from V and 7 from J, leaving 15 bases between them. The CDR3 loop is CASSLGHNRNTIYF. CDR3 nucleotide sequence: TGTGCCAGTAGTCTCGGACACAATCGGAACACCATATATTTT.

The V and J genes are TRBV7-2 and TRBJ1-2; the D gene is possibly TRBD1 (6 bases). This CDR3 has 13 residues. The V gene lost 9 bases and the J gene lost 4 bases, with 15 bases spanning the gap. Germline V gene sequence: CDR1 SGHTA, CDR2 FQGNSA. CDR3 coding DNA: TGTGCCAGTTTACCCCAGACAGGCTATGGCTACACCTTC. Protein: CASLPQTGYGYTF.

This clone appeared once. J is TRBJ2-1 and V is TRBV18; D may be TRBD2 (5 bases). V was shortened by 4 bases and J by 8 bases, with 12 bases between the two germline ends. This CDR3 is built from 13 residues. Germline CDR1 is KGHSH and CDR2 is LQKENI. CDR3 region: CASSLSGGHEQFF. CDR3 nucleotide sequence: TGTGCCAGCTCACTGTCAGGAGGTCATGAGCAGTTCTTC.

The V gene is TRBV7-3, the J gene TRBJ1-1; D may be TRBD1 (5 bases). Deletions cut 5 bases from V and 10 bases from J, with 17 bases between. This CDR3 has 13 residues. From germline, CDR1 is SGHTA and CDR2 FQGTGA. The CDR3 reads CASSLSQGQAAFF. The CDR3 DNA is TGTGCCAGCAGCCTAAGTCAGGGCCAGGCAGCTTTCTTT. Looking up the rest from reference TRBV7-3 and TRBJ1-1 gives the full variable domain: GAGVSQTPSNKVTEKGKYVELRCDPISGHTALYWYRQSLGQGPEFLIYFQGTGAADDSGLPNDRFFAVRPEGSVSTLKIQRTERGDSAVYLCASSLSQGQAAFFGQGTRLTVV.

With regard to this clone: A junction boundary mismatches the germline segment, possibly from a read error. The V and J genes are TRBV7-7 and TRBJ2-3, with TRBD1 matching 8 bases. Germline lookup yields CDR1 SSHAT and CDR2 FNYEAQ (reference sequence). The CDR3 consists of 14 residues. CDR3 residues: CASSPSGQGDAQYF. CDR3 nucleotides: TGTGCTAGCAGCCCATCAGGACAGGGCGATGCGCAGTATTTT. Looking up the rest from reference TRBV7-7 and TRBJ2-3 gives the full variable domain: GAGVSQSPRYKVTKRGQDVTLRCDPISSHATLYWYQQALGQGPEFLTYFNYEAQPDKSGLPSDRFSAERPEGSISTLTIQRTEQRDSAMYRCASSPSGQGDAQYFGPGTRLTVL.

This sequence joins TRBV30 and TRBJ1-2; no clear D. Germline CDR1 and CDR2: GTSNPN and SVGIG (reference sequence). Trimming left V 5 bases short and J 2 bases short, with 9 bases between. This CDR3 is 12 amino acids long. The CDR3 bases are TGTGCCTGGGGGCCGGTGAACTATGGCTACACCTTC. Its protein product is CAWGPVNYGYTF. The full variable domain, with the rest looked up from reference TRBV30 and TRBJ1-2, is SQTIHQWPATLVQPVGSPLSLECTVEGTSNPNLYWYRQAAGRGLQLLFYSVGIGQISSEVPQNLSASRPQDRQFILSSKKLLLSDSGFYLCAWGPVNYGYTFGSGTRLTVV.